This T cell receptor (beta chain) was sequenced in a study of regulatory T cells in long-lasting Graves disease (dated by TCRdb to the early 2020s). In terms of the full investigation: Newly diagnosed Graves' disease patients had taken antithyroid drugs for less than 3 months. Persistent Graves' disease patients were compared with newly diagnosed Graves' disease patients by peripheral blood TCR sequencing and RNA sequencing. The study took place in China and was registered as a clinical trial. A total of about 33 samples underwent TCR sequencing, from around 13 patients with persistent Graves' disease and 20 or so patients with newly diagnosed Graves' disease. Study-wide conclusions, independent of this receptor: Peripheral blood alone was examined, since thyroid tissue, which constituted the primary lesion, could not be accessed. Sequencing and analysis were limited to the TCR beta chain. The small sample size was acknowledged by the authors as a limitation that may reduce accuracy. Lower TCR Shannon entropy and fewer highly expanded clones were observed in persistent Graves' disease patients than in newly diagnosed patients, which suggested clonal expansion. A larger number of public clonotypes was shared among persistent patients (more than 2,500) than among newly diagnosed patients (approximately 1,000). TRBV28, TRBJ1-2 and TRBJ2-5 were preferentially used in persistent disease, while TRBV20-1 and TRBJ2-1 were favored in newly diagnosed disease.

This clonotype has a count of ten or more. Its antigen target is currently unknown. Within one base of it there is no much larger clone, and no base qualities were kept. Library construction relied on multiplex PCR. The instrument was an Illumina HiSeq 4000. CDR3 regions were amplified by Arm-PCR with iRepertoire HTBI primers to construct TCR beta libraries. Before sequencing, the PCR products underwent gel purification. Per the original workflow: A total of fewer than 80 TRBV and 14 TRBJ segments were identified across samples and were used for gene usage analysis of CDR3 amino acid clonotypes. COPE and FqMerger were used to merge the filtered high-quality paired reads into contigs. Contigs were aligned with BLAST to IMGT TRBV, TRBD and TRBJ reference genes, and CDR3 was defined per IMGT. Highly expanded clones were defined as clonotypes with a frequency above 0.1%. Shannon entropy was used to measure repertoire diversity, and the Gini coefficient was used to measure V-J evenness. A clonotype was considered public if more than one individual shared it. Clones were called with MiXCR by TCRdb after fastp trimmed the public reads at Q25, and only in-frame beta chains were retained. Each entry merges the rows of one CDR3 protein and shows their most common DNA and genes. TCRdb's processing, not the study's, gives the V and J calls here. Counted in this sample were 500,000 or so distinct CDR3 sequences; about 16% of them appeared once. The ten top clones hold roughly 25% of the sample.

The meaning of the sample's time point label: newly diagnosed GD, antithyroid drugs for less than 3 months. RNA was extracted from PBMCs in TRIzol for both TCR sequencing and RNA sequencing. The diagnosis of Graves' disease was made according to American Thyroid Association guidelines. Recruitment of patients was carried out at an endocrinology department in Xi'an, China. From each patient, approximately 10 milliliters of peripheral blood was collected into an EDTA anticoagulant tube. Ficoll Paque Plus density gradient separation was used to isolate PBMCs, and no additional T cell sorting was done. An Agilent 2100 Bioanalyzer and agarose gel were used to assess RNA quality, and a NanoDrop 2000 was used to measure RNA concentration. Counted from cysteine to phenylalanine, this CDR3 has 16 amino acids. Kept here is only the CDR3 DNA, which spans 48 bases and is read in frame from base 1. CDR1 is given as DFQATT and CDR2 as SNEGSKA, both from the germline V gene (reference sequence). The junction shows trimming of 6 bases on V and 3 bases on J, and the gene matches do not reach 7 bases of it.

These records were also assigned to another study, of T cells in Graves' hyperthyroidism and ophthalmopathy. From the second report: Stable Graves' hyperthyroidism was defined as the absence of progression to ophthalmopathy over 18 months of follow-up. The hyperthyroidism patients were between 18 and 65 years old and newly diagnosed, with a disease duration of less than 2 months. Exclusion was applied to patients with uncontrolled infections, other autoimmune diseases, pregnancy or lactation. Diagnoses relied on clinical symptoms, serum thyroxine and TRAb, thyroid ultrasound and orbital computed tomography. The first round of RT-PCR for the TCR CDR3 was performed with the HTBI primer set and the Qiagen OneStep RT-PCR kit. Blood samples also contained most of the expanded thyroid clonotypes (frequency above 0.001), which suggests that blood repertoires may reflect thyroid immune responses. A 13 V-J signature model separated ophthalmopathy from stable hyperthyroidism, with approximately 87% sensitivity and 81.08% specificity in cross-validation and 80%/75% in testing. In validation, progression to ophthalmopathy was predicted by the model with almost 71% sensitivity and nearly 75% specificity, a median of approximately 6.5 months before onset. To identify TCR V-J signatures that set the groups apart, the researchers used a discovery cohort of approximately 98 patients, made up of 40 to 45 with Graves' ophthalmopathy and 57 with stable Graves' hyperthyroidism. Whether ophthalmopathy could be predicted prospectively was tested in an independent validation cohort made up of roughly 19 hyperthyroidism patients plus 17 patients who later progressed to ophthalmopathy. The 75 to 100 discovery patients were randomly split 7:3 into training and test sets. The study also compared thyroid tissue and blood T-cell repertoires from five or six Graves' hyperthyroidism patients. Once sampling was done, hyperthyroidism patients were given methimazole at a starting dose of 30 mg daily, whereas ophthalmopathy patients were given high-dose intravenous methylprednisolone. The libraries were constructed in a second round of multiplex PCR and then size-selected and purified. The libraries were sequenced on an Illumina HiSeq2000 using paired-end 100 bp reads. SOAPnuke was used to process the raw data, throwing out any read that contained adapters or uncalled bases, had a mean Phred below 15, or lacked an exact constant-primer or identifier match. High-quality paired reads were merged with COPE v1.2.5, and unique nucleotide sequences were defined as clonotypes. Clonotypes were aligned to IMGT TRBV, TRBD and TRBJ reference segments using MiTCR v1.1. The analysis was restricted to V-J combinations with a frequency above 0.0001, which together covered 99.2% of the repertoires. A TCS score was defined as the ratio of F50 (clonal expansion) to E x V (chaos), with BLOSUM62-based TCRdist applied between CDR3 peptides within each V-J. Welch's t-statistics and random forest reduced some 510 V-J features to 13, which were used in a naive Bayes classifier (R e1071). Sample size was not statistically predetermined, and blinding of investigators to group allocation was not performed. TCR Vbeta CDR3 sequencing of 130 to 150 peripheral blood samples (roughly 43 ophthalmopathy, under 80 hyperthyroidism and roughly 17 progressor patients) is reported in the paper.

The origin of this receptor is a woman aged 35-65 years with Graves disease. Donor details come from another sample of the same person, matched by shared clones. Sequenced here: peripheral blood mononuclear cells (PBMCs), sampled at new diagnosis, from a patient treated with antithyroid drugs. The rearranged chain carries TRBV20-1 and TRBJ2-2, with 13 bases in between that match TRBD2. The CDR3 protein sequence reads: CSAPGLAGAYTGELFF. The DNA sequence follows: TGCAGTGCACCCGGACTAGCGGGGGCCTACACCGGGGAGCTGTTTTTT.